This T cell receptor (beta chain) is drawn from a study of OX40 agonist ivuxolimab in advanced cancers. The study, taken as a whole, reports: CD8+ T cells (on average) carried more expanded clones than CD4+ T cells. Clonal expansion from baseline to week 6 occurred in both CD4+ and CD8+ T cells. Expansion of clones was among the lowest in partial responders at 0.1-3.0 mg/kg.

Patients were ruled out by autoimmune disease history or systemic immunosuppression. TCRdb keeps only in-frame clones here, not all; method: immunoSEQ multiplex PCR. The sample contains tens of thousands of clones, roughly 80% of which appear only once. In regard to this clone: Antigen specificity is unknown.

The origin of this receptor is an adult with an advanced solid tumor such as melanoma, head and neck, liver or kidney cancer. Here the sequenced sample was CD4+ or CD8+ T cells sorted from blood, taken in a trial of the OX40 agonist ivuxolimab.

The chain's CDR3 is CASSRQPKGEKLFF. The CDR3 region has the DNA TGTGCCAGCAGTCGACAGCCTAAGGGGGAAAAACTGTTTTTT. V gene TRBV6-5 combines with J gene TRBJ1-4, with D possibly being TRBD1 (5 bases). Germline V gene sequence: CDR1 MNHEY, CDR2 SVGAGI. The CDR3 is made up of 14 amino acids. Trimming removed 5 bases at V and 8 bases at J, with 15 bases between.